This T cell receptor (beta chain) was obtained from a study of shared clonotypes between healthy human individuals (dated by TCRdb to about 2020). For the study in its entirety: The cohort included a few men and a couple of women between 18 and 49 years of age. For each donor, three plates each were used for CD4 naive and CD4 memory, two plates were used for CD8 naive, and one plate was used for CD8 memory. To estimate repertoire size and how much clonotypes are shared between individuals, the study performed deep sequencing of blood TCR repertoires from about five healthy adults. Different laboratories and diverse techniques were used to prepare libraries and sequence TCR repertoires, to increase sequencing depth and limit assay-specific biases. Each donor's leukapheresis produced roughly between roughly 0.9 and 9 billion PBMCs.

Beyond this particular receptor, the publication reports: The genetic and exposure-history diversity represented was limited by the small number of donors. Sampling was restricted to blood, and TCR repertoires in tissues likely differ from the TCR repertoires found in blood. Naive subsets generally had larger estimated clonotype richness than memory subsets did. Sharing across several donors was observed for about 5% of naive CD4, over 3% of naive CD8, roughly 2.4% of memory CD4, and about 0.39% of memory CD8 clonotypes. Compared with non-shared clonotypes, the clonotypes found in all four sorted-subset donors had higher generation probabilities. Pairwise subsampling led to the expectation that sequencing depth would affect the degree of clonotype sharing among donors. Incomplete sequencing was indicated by rarefaction of sorted-subset datasets, despite the large sequencing depth.

Using the deep immunoSEQ assay, TCR CDR3 regions were amplified from genomic DNA by multiplex PCR. Extracted genomic DNA from each cell subset was spread evenly across all wells of several immunoSEQ 96-well plates, with each plate serving as a replicate. For sorted subsets, roughly 200 ng of genomic DNA, equivalent to tens of thousands of T cell genomes, went into each replicate PCR. Purified libraries were measured with a Qubit 3.0 fluorometer, size-checked on a Bioanalyzer 2100, and measured again with the KAPA Library Quantification kit. Each immunoSEQ 96-well plate was sequenced on its own single-read 150-cycle Illumina NextSeq 550 flow cell. On the authors' methods: Because the immunoSEQ output included only junctional sequences and no quality scores, the filtering could not be the same as the filtering used for full-length reads. To assign V/J genes and CDR3, sequences were annotated using PyIR, a Python wrapper for IgBLAST v1.9, with IMGT germline references. Any read was removed if the V/J assignment was weak (E-value above 1e-6), the CDR3 was missing, or the read contained stop codons, out-of-frame junctions, or ambiguous translated residues. V3J clonotypes were defined by identical inferred V gene, J gene, and CDR3 amino acid sequence. Percentage overlap between repertoires was computed as shared unique clonotypes divided by the size of the smaller repertoire. Richness of each repertoire was evaluated using RTK rarefaction, the Chao1 estimator, and Recon v2.1 estimates of unobserved clonotypes. For all TCRbeta clonotypes obtained by the gDNA method from a few donors, generation probabilities were computed with OLGA. The table comes from immuneACCESS by way of TCRdb, which keeps in-frame sequences with V and J called. Part of the clones is missing from these tables; in studies checked, under half for an unresolved V gene and the rest for unknown reasons. V and J calls and clone size are as listed in that table; D and trimming were resolved from the DNA. Recorded for this sample are some 1,400,000 clones; approximately 96% of them occurred a single time. Jointly, the top ten make up approximately 1% of the sample.

V was cut back by 3 bases and J by 3 bases, leaving a gap of 9 bases between them. Per the germline V gene, SQVTM is the CDR1 and ANQGSEA is the CDR2. Its CDR3 holds 12 amino acids, cysteine through phenylalanine. Kept here is only the CDR3 DNA, which spans 36 bases and is read in frame from base 1. To note about this clone: Its antigen has not been determined. Base qualities are missing; no much larger clone stands one base away.

Healthy HIV-negative adults with no recently reported acute infections or vaccinations were included as donors. All donors were Caucasian adults living in Nashville, Tennessee, USA. CD4+ T cells were enriched by magnetic negative selection, after which naive cells were positively selected on CD45RA and the negative fraction was taken as the memory subset. Blood was obtained by leukapheresis, after which PBMCs were separated by Ficoll-Histopaque density gradient centrifugation and cryopreserved in liquid nitrogen vapor phase. Analytical flow cytometry was used to check the purity and quantity of each magnetically sorted T cell population. Each sorted fraction had its genomic DNA isolated and then quantified by UV absorbance on a Nanodrop 2000c.

Sequenced input: naive CD4+ T cells sorted from blood. The cell subset or site tag for this specimen amounts to: CD45RA+ positively selected. Recombination joined TRBV29-1 with TRBJ2-7, with the D segment identity uncertain. The receptor comes from a man younger than 45 in good health. CDR3 loop: CSVDWSFYEQYF. At the DNA level, the sequence is TGCAGCGTTGATTGGTCCTTCTACGAGCAGTACTTC.